This T cell receptor beta chain was recovered during a study of cytomegalovirus exposure and HLA in healthy donors. General observations from the study: Investigators reported approximately 150 TCR beta chains as tied to cytomegalovirus. Sequencing probably produced one cluster of sequence variants that were highly shared.

With 4 bases clipped from V and 4 bases from J, the junction kept 11 bases outside the gene matches. The CDR3 has 16 residues. Per germline, CDR1 SGHDT and CDR2 YYEEEE. As regards this clone: Its antigen remains unidentified.

The PCR was carried out with 60 Vbeta primers and 13 Jbeta primers. Method: immunoSEQ multiplex PCR; TCRdb's copy keeps in-frame clones and lacks some. The sample holds 130,000 or so clones, less than 75% seen once. The sample comprised PBMCs. The sequence came from a woman between 40 and 55 years old in good health and CMV-seropositive. This chain uses TRBV5-6 with TRBJ1-2; 9 bases are shared with TRBD1. CDR3 sequence reads: CASSPVTGTGSYGYTF. In DNA form, the CDR3 reads TGTGCCAGCAGCCCTGTCACTGGGACAGGGTCCTATGGCTACACCTTC.